This T cell receptor beta chain was sequenced for a study of T cell responses to AZD1222 COVID-19 vaccine. V lost 4 bases to trimming and J lost 6 bases, with 13 bases between them. This CDR3 is 13 amino acids long. Germline values: CDR1 SGHRS, CDR2 YFSETQ. Study-wide results and limits: There were vaccine-associated CD4 TCRs across spike, dominant at 160-218 and 743-854.

Only in-frame clones appear in the TCRdb table, and some are missing; sequencing was by immunoSEQ multiplex PCR. The table includes 100,000 to 130,000 clones, around 93% detected once. Pooled together were second doses at about 4 or about 12 weeks. About this clone: The antigen is undetermined.

This material consisted of peripheral blood, taken 28 days after the second AZD1222 dose. V and J are TRBV5-1 and TRBJ1-1, with a possible D match to TRBD1 (6 bases). This receptor was identified in an adult who received the AZD1222 COVID-19 vaccine. CDR3 amino acids: CASSTLGAAEAFF. In DNA, the CDR3 is TGCGCCAGCAGCACTCTGGGGGCCGCTGAAGCTTTCTTT.